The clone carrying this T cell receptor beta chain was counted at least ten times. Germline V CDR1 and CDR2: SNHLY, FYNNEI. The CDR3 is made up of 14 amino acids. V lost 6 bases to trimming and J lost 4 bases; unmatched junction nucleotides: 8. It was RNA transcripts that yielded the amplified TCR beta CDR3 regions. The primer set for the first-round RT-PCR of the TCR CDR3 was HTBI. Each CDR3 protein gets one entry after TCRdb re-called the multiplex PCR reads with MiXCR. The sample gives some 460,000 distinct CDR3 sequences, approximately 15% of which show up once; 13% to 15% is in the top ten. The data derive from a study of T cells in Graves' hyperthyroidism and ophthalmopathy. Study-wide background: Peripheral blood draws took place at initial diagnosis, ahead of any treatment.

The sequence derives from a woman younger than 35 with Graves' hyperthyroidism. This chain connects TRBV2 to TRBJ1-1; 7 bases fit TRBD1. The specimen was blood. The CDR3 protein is CASRVDRAGTEAFF. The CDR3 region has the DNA TGTGCCAGCAGGGTTGACAGGGCGGGCACTGAAGCTTTCTTT.